A selection of T cell receptor beta chains follows, all from one sample in a study of radiotherapy plus CTLA-4 blockade in lung cancer. Libraries were prepared by immunoSEQ multiplex PCR; TCRdb keeps only in-frame clonotypes and omits some of them. The sample lists some 60,000 clones, 77% occurring once. Here the sequenced sample was peripheral blood, taken from a patient treated with radiotherapy plus ipilimumab. These receptors were taken from a human donor with non-small cell lung cancer who had a partial response to radiotherapy plus ipilimumab. Each CDR3 is given without its conserved first and last residue.

CDR3aa: ASSPLARATGELF; j_gene: TRBJ2-2; v_gene: TRBV18
CDR3aa: ASSPAHRAPGQPQH; j_gene: TRBJ1-5; v_gene: TRBV18
CDR3aa: ASRQGSYEQY; j_gene: TRBJ2-7; v_gene: TRBV6-6
CDR3aa: ASSRDKANTGELF; j_gene: TRBJ2-2; v_gene: TRBV7-2
CDR3aa: ASSLSQTEAF; j_gene: TRBJ1-1; v_gene: TRBV7-8
CDR3aa: SVTGAATNEKLF; j_gene: TRBJ1-4; v_gene: TRBV29-1
CDR3aa: ASSYSVPQSPLH; j_gene: TRBJ1-6; v_gene: TRBV6-5
CDR3aa: ASSLGAPDNSPLH; j_gene: TRBJ1-6; v_gene: TRBV5-6
CDR3aa: ASSLLGGSGANVLT; j_gene: TRBJ2-6; v_gene: TRBV5-4
CDR3aa: ASSLRTSHYNEQF; j_gene: TRBJ2-1; v_gene: TRBV5-1
CDR3aa: ASSSSTKWDTGELF; j_gene: TRBJ2-2; v_gene: TRBV7-2
CDR3aa: ASSTLTGVTYNSPLH; j_gene: TRBJ1-6; v_gene: TRBV5-5
CDR3aa: ASSLEPRGGQETQY; j_gene: TRBJ2-5; v_gene: TRBV5-4
CDR3aa: ASSLGLANTEAF; j_gene: TRBJ1-1; v_gene: TRBV5-1
CDR3aa: ASRLEGADTGELF; j_gene: TRBJ2-2; v_gene: TRBV6-5
CDR3aa: ASSVALGGSYEQY; j_gene: TRBJ2-7; v_gene: TRBV9
CDR3aa: ASSLTSQGIQY; j_gene: TRBJ2-4; v_gene: TRBV6-5
CDR3aa: ASSAIAAGSSGNTIY; j_gene: TRBJ1-3; v_gene: TRBV9
CDR3aa: ASSEGIKSGNEQF; j_gene: TRBJ2-1; v_gene: TRBV2
CDR3aa: ASSLVSYEQY; j_gene: TRBJ2-7; v_gene: TRBV28
CDR3aa: ASRTGQMNTEAF; j_gene: TRBJ1-1; v_gene: TRBV6-5
CDR3aa: ASSLSGGRPEQF; j_gene: TRBJ2-1; v_gene: TRBV5-4
CDR3aa: ASSSRQNYEQY; j_gene: TRBJ2-7; v_gene: TRBV5-1
CDR3aa: ATRLGQTLGEQY; j_gene: TRBJ2-7; v_gene: TRBV10-3
CDR3aa: ASSLGGVPDTQY; j_gene: TRBJ2-3; v_gene: TRBV13
CDR3aa: ASSLWGPKGGEAF; j_gene: TRBJ1-1; v_gene: TRBV28
CDR3aa: ASSVAGYQPQH; j_gene: TRBJ1-5; v_gene: TRBV9
CDR3aa: ASSPGGEKLF; j_gene: TRBJ1-4; v_gene: TRBV25-1
CDR3aa: ASSVGTSGGPWVEQF; j_gene: TRBJ2-1; v_gene: TRBV9
CDR3aa: ASSLERGFNSPLH; j_gene: TRBJ1-6; v_gene: TRBV11-2
CDR3aa: ASSLVLPYGQPTGNTIY; j_gene: TRBJ1-3; v_gene: TRBV7-2
CDR3aa: ASSETLPPLDEQF; j_gene: TRBJ2-1; v_gene: TRBV2
CDR3aa: ASSYVGGTGELF; j_gene: TRBJ2-2; v_gene: TRBV5-1